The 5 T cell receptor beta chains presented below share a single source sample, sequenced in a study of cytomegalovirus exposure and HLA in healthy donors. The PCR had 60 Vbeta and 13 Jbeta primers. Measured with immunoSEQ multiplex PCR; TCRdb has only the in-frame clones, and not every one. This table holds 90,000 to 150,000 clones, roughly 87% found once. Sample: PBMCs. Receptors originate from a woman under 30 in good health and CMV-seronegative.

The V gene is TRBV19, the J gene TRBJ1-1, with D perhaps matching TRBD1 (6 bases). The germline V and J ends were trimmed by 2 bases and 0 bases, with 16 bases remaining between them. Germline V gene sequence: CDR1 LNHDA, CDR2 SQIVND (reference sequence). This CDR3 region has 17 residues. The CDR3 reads CASSIRTGILVNTEAFF. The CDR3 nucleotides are TGTGCCAGTAGTATAAGAACAGGGATTTTGGTGAACACTGAAGCTTTCTTT.

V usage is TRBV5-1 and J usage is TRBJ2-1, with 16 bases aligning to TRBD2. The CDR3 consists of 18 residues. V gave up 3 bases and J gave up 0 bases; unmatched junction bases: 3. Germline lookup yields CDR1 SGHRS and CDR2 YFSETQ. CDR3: CASSSGLAGGLSYNEQFF. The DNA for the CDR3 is TGCGCCAGCAGCTCGGGACTAGCGGGAGGGCTCTCCTACAATGAGCAGTTCTTC.

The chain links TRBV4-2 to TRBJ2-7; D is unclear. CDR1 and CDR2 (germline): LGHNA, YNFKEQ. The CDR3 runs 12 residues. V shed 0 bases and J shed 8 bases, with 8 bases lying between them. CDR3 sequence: CASSQEGPQQYF. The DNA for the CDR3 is TGTGCCAGCAGCCAAGAGGGCCCCCAGCAGTACTTC.

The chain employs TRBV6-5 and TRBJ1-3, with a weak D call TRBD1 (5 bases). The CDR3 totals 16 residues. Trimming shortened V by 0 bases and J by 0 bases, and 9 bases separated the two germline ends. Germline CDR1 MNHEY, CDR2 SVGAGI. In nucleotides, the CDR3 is TGTGCCAGCAGTTACTCGGGGCACATCTCTGGAAACACCATATATTTT. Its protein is CASSYSGHISGNTIYF.

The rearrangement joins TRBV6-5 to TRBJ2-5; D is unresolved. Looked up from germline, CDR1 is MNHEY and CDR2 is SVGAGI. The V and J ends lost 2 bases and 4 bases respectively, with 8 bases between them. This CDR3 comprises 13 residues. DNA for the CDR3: TGTGCCAGCAGTTACCCAGGCAGAGAGACCCAGTACTTC. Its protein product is CASSYPGRETQYF.